What follows are 19 T cell receptor beta chains derived from one specimen sequenced in a study of OX40 agonist ivuxolimab in advanced cancers. Profiled with immunoSEQ multiplex PCR; TCRdb holds only in-frame clones, not every one. The sample holds 50,000 or so clones; around 83% are singletons and the top ten take approximately 5%. The starting material was CD4+ or CD8+ T cells sorted from blood, obtained in a trial of the OX40 agonist ivuxolimab. These receptors were obtained from an adult with an advanced solid tumor such as melanoma, head and neck, liver or kidney cancer.

This clone occurred a few times. The chain is built from TRBV19 and TRBJ1-1, with D unresolved. V lost 3 bases to trimming and J lost 1 base, with 9 bases between them. The CDR3 runs 14 residues. CDR1 is LNHDA, CDR2 SQIVND, per germline (reference sequence). CDR3 DNA sequence: TGTGCCAGTAGTATTTCGGTAGAGAACACTGAAGCTTTCTTT. As protein: CASSISVENTEAFF.

This clone was observed a few times. The rearrangement uses TRBV19 and TRBJ2-7; TRBD1 aligns across 9 bases. CDR1 is LNHDA and CDR2 is SQIVND in the germline V gene (reference sequence). The CDR3 contains 13 residues. The ends lost 6 bases at V and 4 bases at J; junction bases unmatched: 4. CDR3 residues: CASSGTGNYEQYF. The DNA of the CDR3 is TGTGCCAGTAGCGGGACAGGGAATTACGAGCAGTACTTC.

Only one count was recorded for this clone. The chain is built from TRBV5-6 and TRBJ2-3; D gene unclear. CDR3 size: 15 residues. V lost 4 bases and J 0 bases, leaving 12 bases between the germline ends. Germline V lookup: CDR1 SGHDT, CDR2 YYEEEE. The DNA for the CDR3 is TGTGCCAGCAGCGATGCAGCGAGTAGCACAGATACGCAGTATTTT. Amino acids: CASSDAASSTDTQYF.

This chain joins TRBV11-2 and TRBJ2-7; D possibly corresponds to TRBD1 (5 bases). Germline V gene sequence: CDR1 SGHAT, CDR2 FQNNGV. This CDR3 contains 16 residues. V was cut by 0 bases and J by 2 bases, with 14 bases left in between. The CDR3 DNA follows: TGTGCCAGCAGCTTAGAAAGTTCCAGGGCCACCTACGAGCAGTACTTC. Translating gives CASSLESSRATYEQYF.

The rearrangement joins TRBV4-2 to TRBJ1-2, with D possibly matching TRBD1 (6 bases). The CDR3 runs to 16 residues. The V end was cut by 1 base, the J end by 8 bases, with 20 bases between. From germline, CDR1 is LGHNA and CDR2 YNFKEQ. CDR3 region: CASSQATRGPMGGYTF. The CDR3 coding sequence is TGTGCCAGCAGCCAAGCAACCCGGGGGCCGATGGGAGGCTACACCTTC.

This clone was recorded a few times. The chain employs TRBV11-2 and TRBJ2-7; tentative D call: TRBD1 (5 bases). The CDR3 is made up of 14 amino acids. The germline V gene has CDR1 SGHAT and CDR2 FQNNGV. Between the trimmed V and J ends, which lost 5 bases and 3 bases, there was a span of 14 bases. CDR3 loop: CASSRGSGFYEQYF. In nucleotides, the CDR3 is TGTGCCAGCAGCCGAGGTTCAGGGTTCTACGAGCAGTACTTC.

The rearrangement links TRBV5-1 to TRBJ2-5; tentatively, D is TRBD1 (6 bases). Germline V gene sequence: CDR1 SGHRS, CDR2 YFSETQ. The CDR3 consists of 14 residues. V gave up 4 bases and J gave up 8 bases, with 18 bases separating them. The CDR3 DNA is TGCGCCAGCAGCGACCGCAGGGGCCCGCAAACCCAGTACTTC. Encoded protein: CASSDRRGPQTQYF. The variable domain in full, completed from reference TRBV5-1 and TRBJ2-5, reads KAGVTQTPRYLIKTRGQQVTLSCSPISGHRSVSWYQQTPGQGLQFLFEYFSETQRNKGNFPGRFSGRQFSNSRSEMNVSTLELGDSALYLCASSDRRGPQTQYFGPGTRLLVL.

V and J are TRBV9 and TRBJ2-7; possibly TRBD2 for D (5 bases). Between the trimmed V and J ends, which lost 4 bases and 0 bases, there was a span of 11 bases. Germline CDR1 is SGDLS and CDR2 is YYNGEE. The CDR3 sequence is 14 residues long. In nucleotides, the CDR3 is TGTGCCAGCAGCCCCAGACGGGACTCCTACGAGCAGTACTTC. Protein: CASSPRRDSYEQYF.

The chain has TRBV30 and TRBJ2-7; D uncertain. Trimming removed 0 bases from V and 7 bases from J, with 10 bases in between. Germline V lookup: CDR1 GTSNPN, CDR2 SVGIG (reference sequence). CDR3 length equals 12 residues. The CDR3 nucleotides read TGTGCCTGGAGTGTCTCTGCGTCGGAGCAGTACTTC. It is translated as CAWSVSASEQYF.

In this sample, this clone turned up once. The chain joins TRBV14 to TRBJ2-1, with 12 bases lining up with TRBD1. V lost 1 base to trimming and J lost 8 bases; unmatched junction nucleotides: 15. The CDR3 loop spans 19 amino acids. Germline CDR1 SGHDN, CDR2 FVKESK. CDR3 DNA sequence: TGTGCCAGCAGCCAAGGCTTAGGGACAGGGGGCGCTCGGTGGGATGAGCAGTTCTTC. Encoded protein: CASSQGLGTGGARWDEQFF.

The V and J genes are TRBV5-1 and TRBJ2-2; D is uncertain. Trimming removed 0 bases from V and 1 base from J, with 7 bases in between. Germline-derived CDR1 and CDR2 are SGHRS and YFSETQ. The CDR3 sequence is 15 residues long. This chain's CDR3 is CASSLAVGNTGELFF. The CDR3 DNA reads TGCGCCAGCAGCTTGGCCGTGGGGAACACCGGGGAGCTGTTTTTT.

This clone was counted once. This chain joins TRBV5-5 and TRBJ2-7; D not certain. This CDR3 has 16 amino acids. Per germline, CDR1 SGHKS and CDR2 YYEKEE (reference sequence). V lost 0 bases and J lost 6, with 19 bases in between. In DNA, the CDR3 is TGTGCCAGCAGCTTGGTGTGGAACACTCCAAGGGTCGAGCAGTACTTC. Its protein is CASSLVWNTPRVEQYF.

The V call is TRBV12-5, the J call TRBJ2-3, with TRBD1 as a possible D gene (6 bases). Germline V gene lookup returns CDR1 LGHNT and CDR2 FRNRAP. CDR3 length: 15 residues. V was shortened by 2 bases and J by 2 bases, with 11 bases between the two germline ends. CDR3 coding DNA: TGTGCTAGTGGTTTGCTACAGGGACCCACAGATACGCAGTATTTT. This sequence encodes CASGLLQGPTDTQYF.

The V call is TRBV30, the J call TRBJ2-1; 8 bases agree with TRBD2. The germline V gene encodes CDR1 GTSNPN and CDR2 SVGIG (reference sequence). V shed 3 bases, J shed 5 bases, and the junction held 12 bases outside the gene matches. The CDR3 consists of 16 residues. The CDR3 is CAWSLSRAGANNEQFF. Here the CDR3 DNA reads TGTGCCTGGAGCCTCAGTCGAGCGGGGGCGAACAATGAGCAGTTCTTC.

The chain joins TRBV7-2 to TRBJ2-2; 8 bases are a match to TRBD2. This CDR3 contains 14 residues. Germline V gene sequence: CDR1 SGHTA, CDR2 FQGNSA. V trimming: 3 bases; J trimming: 5 bases; junction bases outside the gene matches: 2. CDR3 coding DNA: TGTGCCAGCAGCTTTTCTAGCGGGACCGGGGAGCTGTTTTTT. Translating gives CASSFSSGTGELFF.

The chain is built from TRBV5-6 and TRBJ2-5; 11 positions agree with TRBD2. With 2 bases clipped from V and 4 bases from J, the junction kept 7 bases outside the gene matches. The CDR3 runs to 16 residues. Germline CDR1 is SGHDT and CDR2 is YYEEEE. CDR3 amino acids: CASSLPLAGGGETQYF. The DNA of the CDR3 is TGTGCCAGCAGCTTACCCCTAGCGGGAGGAGGAGAGACCCAGTACTTC.

This rearrangement joins TRBV28 to TRBJ2-2; 9 nucleotides align to TRBD2. This CDR3 has 14 residues. Germline trimming cut 6 bases from V and 7 bases from J; bases unmatched to any gene: 6. From germline, CDR1 is MDHEN and CDR2 SYDVKM. The CDR3 DNA follows: TGTGCCAGCAGCCCGGGACTAGCTGGCGGGGAGCTGTTTTTT. Its protein is CASSPGLAGGELFF.

The chain is built from TRBV12-5 and TRBJ2-5; D unclear. The CDR3 contains 17 residues. Trimming took 4 bases from V and 1 from J, leaving 19 bases between them. Germline V gene sequence: CDR1 LGHNT, CDR2 FRNRAP. The CDR3 bases are TGTGCTAGTGGTTGGAGCCTGGGAACAGAAACCCAAGAGACCCAGTACTTC. Protein product: CASGWSLGTETQETQYF.

The chain recombines TRBV15 with TRBJ2-7, with D maybe TRBD2 (5 bases). There are 13 residues in the CDR3. Trimming stripped 0 bases from V and 6 bases from J, with 9 bases between. The germline V gene has CDR1 LNHNV and CDR2 YYDKDF (reference sequence). This CDR3 reads CATSRDRGFEQYF. CDR3 DNA sequence: TGTGCCACCAGCAGAGATCGGGGTTTCGAGCAGTACTTC.